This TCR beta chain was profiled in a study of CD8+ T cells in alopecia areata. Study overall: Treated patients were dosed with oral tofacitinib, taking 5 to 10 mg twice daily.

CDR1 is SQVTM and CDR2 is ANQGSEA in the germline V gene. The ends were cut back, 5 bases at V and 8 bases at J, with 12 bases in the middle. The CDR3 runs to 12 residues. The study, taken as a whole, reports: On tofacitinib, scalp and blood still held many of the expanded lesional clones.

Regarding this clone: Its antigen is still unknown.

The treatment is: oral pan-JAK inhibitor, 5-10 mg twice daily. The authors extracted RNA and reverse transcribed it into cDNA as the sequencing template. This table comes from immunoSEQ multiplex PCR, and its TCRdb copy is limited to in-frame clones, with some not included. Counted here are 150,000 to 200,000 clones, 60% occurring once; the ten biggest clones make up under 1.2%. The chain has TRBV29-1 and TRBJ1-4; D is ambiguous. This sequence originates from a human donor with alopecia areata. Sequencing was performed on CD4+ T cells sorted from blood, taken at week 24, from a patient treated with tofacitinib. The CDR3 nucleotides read TGCAGCGTTCGGTTAACGCTAGAAAAACTGTTTTTT. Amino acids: CSVRLTLEKLFF.